Following are 3 T cell receptor beta chains from one sample sequenced in a study of blood T cell repertoires in COVID-19. Sequenced by immunoSEQ multiplex PCR; TCRdb stores in-frame clones only, minus some. The table records about 150,000 clones, approximately 86% of them present only once. Sequenced material: peripheral blood. These receptors were obtained from a man aged 65 to 79 with acute or convalescent COVID-19.

CDR3 sequence reads: CASSLMAGASYEQYF. In DNA, the CDR3 is TGTGCCAGCAGCTTAATGGCGGGGGCGTCCTACGAGCAGTACTTC. The chain recombines TRBV7-2 with TRBJ2-7; tentative D call: TRBD2 (7 bases). V lost 2 bases, J lost 1 base, and 12 bases lay in between. The CDR3 spans 15 residues. Germline assignment: CDR1 SGHTA and CDR2 FQGNSA.

The chain carries TRBV6-2 or TRBV6-3 and TRBJ2-7; 9 bases are a match to TRBD2. The CDR3 contains 15 residues. J was trimmed by 5 bases and V by 2 bases; bases with no gene match: 7. Germline V gene data show CDR1 as MNHEY and CDR2 as SVGEGT. The CDR3 loop reads CASSYRAGGPHEQYF. CDR3 sequence (DNA): TGTGCCAGCAGTTACCGTGCGGGAGGGCCGCACGAGCAGTACTTC.

This clone is a singleton in its sample. This chain connects TRBV28 to TRBJ2-7, with a possible D match to TRBD1 (5 bases). Deletions cut 7 bases from V and 5 bases from J, with 18 bases between. CDR3 length: 14 residues. Per germline, CDR1 MDHEN and CDR2 SYDVKM. CDR3 sequence reads: CASTPPGRVHEQYF. CDR3 DNA sequence: TGTGCCAGCACCCCCCCCGGCAGGGTCCACGAGCAGTACTTC.